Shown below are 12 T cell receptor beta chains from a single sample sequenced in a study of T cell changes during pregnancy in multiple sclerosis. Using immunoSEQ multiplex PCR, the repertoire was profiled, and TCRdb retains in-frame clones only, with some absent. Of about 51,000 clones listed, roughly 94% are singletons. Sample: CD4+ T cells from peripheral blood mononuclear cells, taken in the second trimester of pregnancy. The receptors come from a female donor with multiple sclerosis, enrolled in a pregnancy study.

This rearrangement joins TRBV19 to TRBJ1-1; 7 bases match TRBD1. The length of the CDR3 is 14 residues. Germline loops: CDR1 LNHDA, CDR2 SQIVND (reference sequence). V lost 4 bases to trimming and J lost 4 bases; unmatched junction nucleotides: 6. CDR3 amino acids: CASSTQGSGTEAFF. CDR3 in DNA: TGTGCCAGTAGTACACAGGGGTCTGGCACTGAAGCTTTCTTT.

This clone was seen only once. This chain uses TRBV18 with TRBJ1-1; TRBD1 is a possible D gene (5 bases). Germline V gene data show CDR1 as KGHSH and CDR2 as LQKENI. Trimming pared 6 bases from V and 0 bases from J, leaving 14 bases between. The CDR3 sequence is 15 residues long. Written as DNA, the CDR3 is TGTGCCAGCTCCGATACGACAGCTTTGAACACTGAAGCTTTCTTT. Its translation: CASSDTTALNTEAFF.

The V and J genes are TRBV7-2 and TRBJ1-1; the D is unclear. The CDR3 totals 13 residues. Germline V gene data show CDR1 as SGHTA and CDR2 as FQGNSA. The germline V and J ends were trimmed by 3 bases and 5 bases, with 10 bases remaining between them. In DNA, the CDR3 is TGTGCCAGCAGCTTCCCACGGGTGACTGAAGCTTTCTTT. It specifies CASSFPRVTEAFF.

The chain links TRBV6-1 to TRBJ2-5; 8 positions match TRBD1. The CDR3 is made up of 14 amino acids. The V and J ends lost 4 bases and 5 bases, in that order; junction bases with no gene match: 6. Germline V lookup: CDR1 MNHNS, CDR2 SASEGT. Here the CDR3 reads CASSGDRGVETQYF. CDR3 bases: TGTGCCAGCAGTGGAGACAGGGGAGTGGAGACCCAGTACTTC.

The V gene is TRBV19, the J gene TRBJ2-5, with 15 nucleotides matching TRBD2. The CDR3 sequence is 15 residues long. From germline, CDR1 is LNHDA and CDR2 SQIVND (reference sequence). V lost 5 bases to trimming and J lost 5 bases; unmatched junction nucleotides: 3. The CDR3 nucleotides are TGTGCCAGTAGTCTTGGACTAGCGGGGGGGGAGACCCAGTACTTC. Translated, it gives CASSLGLAGGETQYF. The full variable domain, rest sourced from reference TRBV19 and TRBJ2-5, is DGGITQSPKYLFRKEGQNVTLSCEQNLNHDAMYWYRQDPGQGLRLIYYSQIVNDFQKGDIAEGYSVSREKKESFPLTVTSAQKNPTAFYLCASSLGLAGGETQYFGPGTRLLVL.

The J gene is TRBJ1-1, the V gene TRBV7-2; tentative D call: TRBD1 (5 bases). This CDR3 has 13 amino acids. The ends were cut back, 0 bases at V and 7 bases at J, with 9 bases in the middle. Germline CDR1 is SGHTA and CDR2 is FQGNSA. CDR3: CASSLAREDEAFF. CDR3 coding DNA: TGTGCCAGCAGCTTAGCCAGGGAAGATGAAGCTTTCTTT.

The CDR3 DNA follows: TGTGCCAGCAGCCTGGACAGGGGGGGGACTGAAGCTTTCTTT. This gives the protein CASSLDRGGTEAFF. The V and J genes are TRBV7-9 and TRBJ1-1; the match to TRBD1 covers 10 bases. J was trimmed by 5 bases and V by 5 bases; bases with no gene match: 5. This CDR3 is 14 amino acids long. Germline lookup yields CDR1 SEHNR and CDR2 FQNEAQ (reference sequence).

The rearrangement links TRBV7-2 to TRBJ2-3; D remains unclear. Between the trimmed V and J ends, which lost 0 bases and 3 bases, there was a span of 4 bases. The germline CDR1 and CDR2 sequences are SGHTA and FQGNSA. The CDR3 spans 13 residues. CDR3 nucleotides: TGTGCCAGCAGCTTAGCCCGGACAGATACGCAGTATTTT. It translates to CASSLARTDTQYF.

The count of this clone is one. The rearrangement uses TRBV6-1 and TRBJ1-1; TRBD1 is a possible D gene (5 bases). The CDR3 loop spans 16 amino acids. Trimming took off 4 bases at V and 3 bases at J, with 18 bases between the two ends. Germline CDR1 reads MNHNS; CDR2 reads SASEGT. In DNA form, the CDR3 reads TGTGCCAGCAGTGCGATTGGGGCGGGGTGGGACACTGAAGCTTTCTTT. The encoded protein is CASSAIGAGWDTEAFF.

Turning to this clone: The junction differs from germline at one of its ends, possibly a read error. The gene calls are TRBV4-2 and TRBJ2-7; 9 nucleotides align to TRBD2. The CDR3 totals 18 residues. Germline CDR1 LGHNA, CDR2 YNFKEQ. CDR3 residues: CVSSQDGVGGGATYEQYF. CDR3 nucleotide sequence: TGTGTCAGCAGCCAAGACGGGGTCGGCGGGGGGGCTACCTACGAGCAGTACTTC.

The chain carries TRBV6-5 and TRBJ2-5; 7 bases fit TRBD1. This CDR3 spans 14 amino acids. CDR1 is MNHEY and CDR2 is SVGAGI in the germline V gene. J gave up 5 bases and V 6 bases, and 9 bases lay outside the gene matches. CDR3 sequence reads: CASSLNRGYETQYF. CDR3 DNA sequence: TGTGCCAGCAGCCTAAACAGGGGTTATGAGACCCAGTACTTC.

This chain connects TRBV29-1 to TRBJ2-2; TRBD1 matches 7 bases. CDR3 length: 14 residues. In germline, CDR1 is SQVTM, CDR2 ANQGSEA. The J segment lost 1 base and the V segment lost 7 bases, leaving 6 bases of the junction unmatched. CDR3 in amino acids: CSALGQVNTGELFF. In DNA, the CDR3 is TGCAGCGCCCTTGGACAGGTGAACACCGGGGAGCTGTTTTTT.